One and the same sample provided the 9 T cell receptor beta chains below, sequenced in a study of tumor-infiltrating lymphocytes in oesophageal squamous cell carcinoma. TCRdb passed the PCR reads through MiXCR, listing each CDR3 protein once. The sample has around 13,000 distinct CDR3 sequences; around half are singletons. Input material: esophageal tumor tissue. The receptors were sampled from a female donor with esophageal squamous cell carcinoma.

By sample fraction, this clonotype is medium-sized. The chain links TRBV6-1 to TRBJ2-1; D is unclear. The CDR3 runs 16 residues. Germline lookup yields CDR1 MNHNS and CDR2 SASEGT. With 5 bases removed from V and 2 bases from J, the gap between germline ends came to 16 bases. The CDR3 DNA reads as TGTGCCAGCAGTCGCTTGGTAGGGATCACCTACAATGAGCAGTTCTTC. This sequence encodes CASSRLVGITYNEQFF.

Of note for this clonotype: A clone one base away is much larger, so this may be a read error. The rearrangement links TRBV7-2 to TRBJ2-5; 7 nucleotides agree with TRBD2. Germline V lookup: CDR1 SGHTA, CDR2 FQGNSA. The CDR3 totals 13 residues. The CDR3 loop is CASTFTGGETRYF. DNA for the CDR3: TGTGCCAGCACTTTTACGGGGGGAGAGACCCGGTACTTC. The full variable domain, rest sourced from reference TRBV7-2 and TRBJ2-5, is GAGVSQSPSNKVTEKGKDVELRCDPISGHTALYWYRQSLGQGLEFLIYFQGNSAPDKSGLPSDRFSAERTGGSVSTLTIQRTQQEDSAVYLCASTFTGGETRYFGPGTRLLVL.

This clonotype appeared a few times. The junction and the germline gene differ at one end; a read error may be behind it. The chain combines TRBV7-8 with TRBJ2-3; 7 bases align to TRBD1. Germline-derived CDR1 and CDR2 are SGHVS and FQNEAQ. The CDR3 spans 15 residues. The CDR3 region has the DNA TGTGCCAGCAGCCAAAGGGACAGCTCCTACAATGAGCAGTACTTT. Its translation: CASSQRDSSYNEQYF.

This clonotype was seen more than once but under ten times. This sequence joins TRBV7-9 and TRBJ2-5, with 12 nucleotides matching TRBD2. TRBJ2-1 explains the end of the DNA better; the J call may be wrong. Germline CDR1 reads SEHNR; CDR2 reads FQNEAQ (reference sequence). The CDR3 has 20 amino acids. This CDR3 is CASRRRGETSGSMPYNEQFF. The CDR3 DNA reads as TGTGCCAGCAGACGTAGAGGGGAGACTAGCGGGAGTATGCCCTACAATGAGCAGTTCTTC.

The chain links TRBV7-2 to TRBJ2-5; 8 bases match TRBD2. TRBJ2-7 explains the end of the DNA better; the J call may be wrong. Germline loops: CDR1 SGHTA, CDR2 FQGNSA. The CDR3 has 15 residues. The CDR3 DNA follows: TGTGCCAGCAGCTTAGGTAGCGGGGCCTACTACGAGCAGTACTTC. This sequence encodes CASSLGSGAYYEQYF.

This clonotype was seen only once. This chain uses TRBV7-3 with TRBJ1-1; a possible D gene is TRBD1 (6 bases). Gene TRBJ1-3 matches the end of the DNA better, so the J call may be wrong. There are 15 residues in the CDR3. Germline-derived CDR1 and CDR2 are SGHTA and FQGTGA. The CDR3 here is CASSLNGGLGNTIYF. CDR3 nucleotides: TGTGCCAGCAGCTTAAATGGGGGGCTTGGAAACACCATATATTTT.

This rearrangement joins TRBV7-2 to TRBJ2-6; 13 bases agree with TRBD2. This CDR3 has 18 amino acids. Per germline, CDR1 SGHTA and CDR2 FQGNSA. J was trimmed by 4 bases and V by 5 bases; bases with no gene match: 8. The CDR3 DNA sequence: TGTGCCAGCAGCATTAGGACTAGCGGGAGCTCCGGGGCCAACGTCCTGACTTTC. This gives the protein CASSIRTSGSSGANVLTF.

This chain uses TRBV6-1 with TRBJ2-4; D possibly matches TRBD1 or TRBD2 (5 bases each). The J call may be incorrect, as the DNA end agrees better with TRBJ2-1. CDR3 size: 13 residues. Germline-derived CDR1 and CDR2 are MNHNS and SASEGT. CDR3 sequence reads: CASCLNPGTEQFF. CDR3 sequence (DNA): TGTGCCAGCTGTCTGAACCCCGGGACGGAGCAGTTCTTC.

This sequence joins TRBV27 and TRBJ2-7; D not resolved. Matching the DNA end better, TRBJ1-2 makes the J call doubtful. Per germline, CDR1 MNHEY and CDR2 SMNVEV (reference sequence). CDR3 size: 14 residues. The CDR3, as DNA: TGTGCCAGCAATCCAACACCGGAGGACTATGGCTACACCTTC. It translates to CASNPTPEDYGYTF.